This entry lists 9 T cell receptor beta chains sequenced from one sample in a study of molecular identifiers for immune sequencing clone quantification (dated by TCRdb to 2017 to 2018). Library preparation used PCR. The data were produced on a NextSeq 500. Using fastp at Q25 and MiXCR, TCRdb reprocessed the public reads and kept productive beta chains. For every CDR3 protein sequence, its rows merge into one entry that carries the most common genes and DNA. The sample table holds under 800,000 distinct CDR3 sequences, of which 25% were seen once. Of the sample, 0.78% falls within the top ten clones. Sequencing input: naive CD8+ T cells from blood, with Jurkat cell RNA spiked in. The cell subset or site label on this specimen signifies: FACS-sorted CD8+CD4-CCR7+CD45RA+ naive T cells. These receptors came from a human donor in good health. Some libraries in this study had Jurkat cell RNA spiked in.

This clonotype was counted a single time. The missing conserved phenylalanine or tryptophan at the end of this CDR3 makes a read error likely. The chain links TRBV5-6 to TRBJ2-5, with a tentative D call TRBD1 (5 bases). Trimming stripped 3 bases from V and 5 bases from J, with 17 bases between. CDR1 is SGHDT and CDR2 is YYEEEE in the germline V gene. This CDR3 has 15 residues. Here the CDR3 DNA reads TGTGCCAGCAGCTCCCTGACAGACAAACGGGAGACCCAGTACTAC. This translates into CASSSLTDKRETQYY.

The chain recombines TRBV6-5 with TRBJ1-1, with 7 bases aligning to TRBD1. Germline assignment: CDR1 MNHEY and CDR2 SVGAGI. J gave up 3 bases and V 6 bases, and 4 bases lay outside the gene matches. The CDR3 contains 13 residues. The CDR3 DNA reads TGTGCCAGCAGCCCAGGACAGGACACTGAAGCTTTCTTT. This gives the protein CASSPGQDTEAFF.

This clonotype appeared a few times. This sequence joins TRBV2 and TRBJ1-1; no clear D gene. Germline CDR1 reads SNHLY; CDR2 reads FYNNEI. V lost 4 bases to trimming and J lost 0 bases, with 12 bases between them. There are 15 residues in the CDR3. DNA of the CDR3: TGTGCCAGCAGTGGCCAGGTCTACATGAACACTGAAGCTTTCTTT. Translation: CASSGQVYMNTEAFF.

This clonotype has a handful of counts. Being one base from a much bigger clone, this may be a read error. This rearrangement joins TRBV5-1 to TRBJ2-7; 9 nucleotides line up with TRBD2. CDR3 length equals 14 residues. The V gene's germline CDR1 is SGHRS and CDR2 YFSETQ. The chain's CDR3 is CASKEAGGSYGQYF. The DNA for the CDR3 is TGCGCCAGCAAAGAGGCGGGGGGGAGCTACGGGCAGTACTTC. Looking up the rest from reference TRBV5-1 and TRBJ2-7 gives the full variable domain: KAGVTQTPRYLIKTRGQQVTLSCSPISGHRSVSWYQQTPGQGLQFLFEYFSETQRNKGNFPGRFSGRQFSNSRSEMNVSTLELGDSALYLCASKEAGGSYGQYFGPGTRLTVT.

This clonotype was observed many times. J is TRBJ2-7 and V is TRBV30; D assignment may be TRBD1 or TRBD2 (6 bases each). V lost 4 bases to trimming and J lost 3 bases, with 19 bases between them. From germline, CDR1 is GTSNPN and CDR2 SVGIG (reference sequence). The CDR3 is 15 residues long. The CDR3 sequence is CAWNNPGAPHYEQYF. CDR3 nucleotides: TGTGCCTGGAACAACCCGGGGGCCCCCCACTACGAGCAGTACTTC.

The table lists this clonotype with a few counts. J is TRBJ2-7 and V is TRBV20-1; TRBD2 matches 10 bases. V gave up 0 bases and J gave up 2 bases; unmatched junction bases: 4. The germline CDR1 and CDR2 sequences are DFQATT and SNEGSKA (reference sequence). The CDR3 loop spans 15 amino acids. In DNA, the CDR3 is TGCAGTGCTAGAGAGGGACTAGCGTATACCTACGAGCAGTACTTC. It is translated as CSAREGLAYTYEQYF.

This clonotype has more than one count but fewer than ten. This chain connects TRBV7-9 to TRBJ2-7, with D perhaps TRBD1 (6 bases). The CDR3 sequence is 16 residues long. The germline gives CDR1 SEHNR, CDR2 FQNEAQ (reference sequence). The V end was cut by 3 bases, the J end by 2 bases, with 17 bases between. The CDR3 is CASSFVPDRSAYEQYF. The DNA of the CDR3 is TGTGCCAGCAGCTTTGTACCTGACAGGAGTGCCTACGAGCAGTACTTC.

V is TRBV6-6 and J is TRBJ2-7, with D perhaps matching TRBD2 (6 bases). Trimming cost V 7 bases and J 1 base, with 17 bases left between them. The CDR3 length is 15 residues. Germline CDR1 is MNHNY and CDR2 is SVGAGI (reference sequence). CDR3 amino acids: CASTKRDSLSYEQYF. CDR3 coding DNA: TGTGCCAGCACTAAACGGGACTCACTATCCTACGAGCAGTACTTC.

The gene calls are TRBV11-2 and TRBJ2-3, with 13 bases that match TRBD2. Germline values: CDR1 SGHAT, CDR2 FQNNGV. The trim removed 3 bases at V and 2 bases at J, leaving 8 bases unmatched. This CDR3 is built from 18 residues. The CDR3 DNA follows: TGTGCCAGCAGCTTTACACCGGGACTAGCGGGGCCCACAGATACGCAGTATTTT. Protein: CASSFTPGLAGPTDTQYF.